This T cell receptor (beta chain) was sequenced in a study of T cells in Graves' hyperthyroidism and ophthalmopathy. This clonotype was recorded many times. The TCR beta CDR3 regions underwent amplification using RNA transcripts as the source. First-round RT-PCR targeting the TCR CDR3 was performed with the HTBI primer set. TCRdb re-analysed the multiplex PCR reads in MiXCR, keeping a single row per CDR3 protein. The profile shows about 540,000 distinct CDR3 sequences, under 60% of them singletons. The CDR3 loop spans 13 amino acids. Per the germline V gene, CDR1 is MNHNY and CDR2 is SVGAGI (reference sequence). Deletions cut 0 bases from V and 10 bases from J, with 7 bases between.

The sample was peripheral blood or thyroid tissue (not recorded which). The source of this sequence is a woman under 30 with Graves' hyperthyroidism. The genes are TRBV6-6 and TRBJ1-6, with D perhaps TRBD1 (5 bases). The CDR3 protein is CASSYSGQSPLHF. As DNA, the CDR3 is TGTGCCAGCAGTTACTCTGGACAATCACCCCTCCACTTT.